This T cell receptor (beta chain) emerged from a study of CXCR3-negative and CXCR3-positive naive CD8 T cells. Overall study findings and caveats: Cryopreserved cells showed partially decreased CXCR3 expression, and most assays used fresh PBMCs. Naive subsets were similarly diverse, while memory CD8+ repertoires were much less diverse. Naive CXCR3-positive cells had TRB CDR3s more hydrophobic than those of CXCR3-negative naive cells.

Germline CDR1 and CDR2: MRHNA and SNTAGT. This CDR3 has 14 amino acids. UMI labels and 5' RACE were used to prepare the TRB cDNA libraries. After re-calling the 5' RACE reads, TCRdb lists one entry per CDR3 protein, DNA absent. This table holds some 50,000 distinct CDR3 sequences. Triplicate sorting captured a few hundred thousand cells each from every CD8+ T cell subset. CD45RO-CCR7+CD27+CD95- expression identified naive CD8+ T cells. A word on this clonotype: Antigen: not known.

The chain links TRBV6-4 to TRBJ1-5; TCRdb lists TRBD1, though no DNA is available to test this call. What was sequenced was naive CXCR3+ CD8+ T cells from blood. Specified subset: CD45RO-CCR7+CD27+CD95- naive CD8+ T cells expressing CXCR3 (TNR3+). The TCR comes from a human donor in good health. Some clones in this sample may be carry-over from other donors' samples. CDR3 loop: CASKNRSDYQPQHF.